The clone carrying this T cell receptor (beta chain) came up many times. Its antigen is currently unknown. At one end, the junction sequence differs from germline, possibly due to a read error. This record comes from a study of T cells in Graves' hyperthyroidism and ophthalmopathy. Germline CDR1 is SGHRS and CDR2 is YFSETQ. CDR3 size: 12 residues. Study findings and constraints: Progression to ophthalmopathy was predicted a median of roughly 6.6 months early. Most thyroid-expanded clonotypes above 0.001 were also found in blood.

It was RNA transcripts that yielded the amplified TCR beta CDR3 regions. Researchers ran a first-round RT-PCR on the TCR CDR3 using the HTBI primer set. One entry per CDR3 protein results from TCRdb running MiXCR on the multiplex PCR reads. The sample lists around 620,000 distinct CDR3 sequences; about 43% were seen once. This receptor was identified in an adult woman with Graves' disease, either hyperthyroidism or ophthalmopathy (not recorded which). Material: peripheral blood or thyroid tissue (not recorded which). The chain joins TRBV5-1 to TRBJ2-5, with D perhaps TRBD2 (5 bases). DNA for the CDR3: TGTGCCAGCAGCGGAGGAGAAGAGACCCAGTACTTC. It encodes CASSGGEETQYF.